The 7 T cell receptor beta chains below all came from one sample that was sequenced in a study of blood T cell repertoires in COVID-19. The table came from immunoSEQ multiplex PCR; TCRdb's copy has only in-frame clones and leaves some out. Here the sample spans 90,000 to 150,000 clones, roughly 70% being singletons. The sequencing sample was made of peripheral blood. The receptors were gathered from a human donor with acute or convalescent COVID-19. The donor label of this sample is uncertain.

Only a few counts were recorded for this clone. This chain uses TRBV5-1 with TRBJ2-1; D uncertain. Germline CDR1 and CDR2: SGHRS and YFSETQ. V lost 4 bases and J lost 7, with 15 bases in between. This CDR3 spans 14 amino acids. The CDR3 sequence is CASSEVSRWNEQFF. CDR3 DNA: TGCGCCAGCAGCGAGGTCTCGAGATGGAATGAGCAGTTCTTC.

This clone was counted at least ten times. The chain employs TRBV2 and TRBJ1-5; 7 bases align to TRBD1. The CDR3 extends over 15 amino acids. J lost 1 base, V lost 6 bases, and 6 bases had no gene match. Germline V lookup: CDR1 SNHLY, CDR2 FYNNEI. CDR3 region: CASSLGQLSNQPQHF. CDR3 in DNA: TGTGCCAGCAGCTTGGGACAGCTAAGCAATCAGCCCCAGCATTTT.

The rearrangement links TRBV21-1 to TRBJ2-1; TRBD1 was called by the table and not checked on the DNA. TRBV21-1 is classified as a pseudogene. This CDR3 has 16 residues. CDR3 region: CASSKDIQNPYNEQFF. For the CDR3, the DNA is TGTGCCAGCAGCAAAGATATTCAGAACCCCTACAATGAGCAGTTCTTC.

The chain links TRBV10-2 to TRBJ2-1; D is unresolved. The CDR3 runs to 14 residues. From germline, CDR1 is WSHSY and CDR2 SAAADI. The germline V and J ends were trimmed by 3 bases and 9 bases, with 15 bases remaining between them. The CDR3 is CASSDIGLEGEQFF. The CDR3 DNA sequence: TGCGCCAGCAGTGACATAGGTCTAGAAGGTGAGCAGTTCTTC.

The CDR3 sequence is CASSIGRQGWKLFF. The CDR3 nucleotides are TGTGCCAGCAGTATTGGGCGACAGGGGTGGAAACTGTTTTTT. This sequence joins TRBV6-5 and TRBJ1-4; 8 bases fit TRBD1. CDR3 size: 14 residues. Trimming cost V 5 bases and J 11 bases; bases outside gene matches: 10. Germline CDR1 is MNHEY and CDR2 is SVGAGI.

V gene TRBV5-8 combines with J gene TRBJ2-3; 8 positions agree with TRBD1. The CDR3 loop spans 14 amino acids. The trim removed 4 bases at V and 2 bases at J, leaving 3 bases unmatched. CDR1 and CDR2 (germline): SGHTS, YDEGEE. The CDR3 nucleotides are TGTGCCAGCAGCAGGGGACAGGCCACAGATACGCAGTATTTT. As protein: CASSRGQATDTQYF.

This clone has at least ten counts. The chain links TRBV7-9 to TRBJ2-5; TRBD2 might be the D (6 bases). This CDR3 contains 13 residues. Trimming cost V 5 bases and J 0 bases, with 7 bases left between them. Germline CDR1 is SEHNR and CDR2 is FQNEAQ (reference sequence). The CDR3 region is CASSRGYQETQYF. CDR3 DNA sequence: TGTGCCAGCAGCCGGGGGTACCAAGAGACCCAGTACTTC.